This T cell receptor beta chain was recovered during a study of blood T cells in healthy people across ages. Germline CDR1 reads SGHDN; CDR2 reads FVKESK. The CDR3 has 15 residues. A sample-barcoded 5' primer and a J-beta primer mix were used in a second PCR of roughly 6 to 11 cycles. A tag from a template-switch adaptor with 12 random nucleotides marked each cDNA molecule. TCRdb recomputed calls from the 5' RACE reads with MiXCR, one row per CDR3 protein. In the table there are 750,000 to 850,000 distinct CDR3 sequences, 20% to 25% of which are singletons. These records were also assigned to another study, of T cells of mothers and their children. That paper states: Comparable shaping of TCR recombination output by thymic selection was observed in related and unrelated pairs. Slightly, though not significantly, more overlap was seen in related than in unrelated mother-child pairs. Clones that were microchimeric and persistent were not detected among T cells.

This chain connects TRBV14 to TRBJ2-1; perhaps TRBD2 as D (5 bases). The J call may be in error: the DNA end matches TRBJ2-5 better. The sequencing sample was made of blood. This sequence was found in a boy younger than 18 in good health. Here the CDR3 DNA reads TGTGCCAGCAGCCAAGACTCATATAGGGCGGGGACCCAGTACTTC. Protein: CASSQDSYRAGTQYF.